These 14 T cell receptor beta chains came from one sample sequenced in a study of CD4 and CD8 cells across lung adenocarcinoma regions. Each CDR3 protein is one row after TCRdb ran MiXCR on the PCR reads. The repertoire holds about 4,600 distinct CDR3 sequences, with around 50% as singletons. Sample: CD4+ T cells from the margin of a lung tumor. These receptors all come from a female donor with lung adenocarcinoma. The CD4 and CD8 labels of this study may be unreliable.

This clonotype is medium-sized within its sample. The chain uses TRBV6-5 and TRBJ1-5; D remains unclear. CDR3 length: 14 amino acids. V was trimmed by 6 bases and J by 5 bases, leaving 14 bases between them. Germline CDR1 reads MNHEY; CDR2 reads SVGAGI. CDR3 nucleotide sequence: TGTGCCAGCAGCTTAAGTTCACCAGATCAGCCCCAGCATTTT. Its protein product is CASSLSSPDQPQHF.

The chain employs TRBV6-1 and TRBJ2-1; possibly TRBD1 for D (6 bases). The CDR3 runs 14 residues. The V end lost 6 bases, the J end lost 8 bases, and 17 bases lay between the germline ends. Germline lookup yields CDR1 MNHNS and CDR2 SASEGT. The CDR3 DNA reads as TGTGCCAGCAGCCGGGCAGGGGCGCGGGATGAGCAGTTCTTC. Translation gives CASSRAGARDEQFF.

CDR3 loop: CASSTDGLTSTGAQFF. DNA for the CDR3: TGTGCCAGCAGCACCGATGGACTTACGAGCACAGGGGCGCAGTTTTTT. The chain employs TRBV6-1 and TRBJ2-2; 7 bases are a match to TRBD1. V shed 6 bases, J shed 16 bases, and the junction held 23 bases outside the gene matches. The germline gives CDR1 MNHNS, CDR2 SASEGT. There are 16 residues in the CDR3.

This chain uses TRBV27 with TRBJ2-3; TRBD2 matches at 7 bases. Germline V CDR1 and CDR2: MNHEY, SMNVEV (reference sequence). The trim removed 3 bases at V and 5 bases at J, leaving 17 bases unmatched. CDR3 size: 18 residues. CDR3 residues: CASSFVGSGGGSEDTQYF. CDR3 nucleotide sequence: TGTGCCAGCAGTTTTGTGGGGAGCGGTGGCGGGAGTGAAGATACGCAGTATTTT.

In this sample, this clonotype turned up a few times. The chain's CDR3 is CASKIDSNQPQHF. CDR3 nucleotides: TGTGCCAGCAAAATAGATAGCAATCAGCCCCAGCATTTT. The chain combines TRBV6-1 with TRBJ1-5; no firm D call. The CDR3 length is 13 residues. Germline CDR1 reads MNHNS; CDR2 reads SASEGT. V was trimmed by 7 bases and J by 0 bases, leaving 7 bases between them.

This sequence joins TRBV6-1 and TRBJ2-3; D gene ambiguous. Germline V lookup: CDR1 MNHNS, CDR2 SASEGT. CDR3 length equals 13 residues. The germline V and J ends were trimmed by 2 bases and 6 bases, with 9 bases remaining between them. CDR3 amino acids: CASSELAWDTQYF. The CDR3 coding sequence is TGTGCCAGCAGTGAACTTGCGTGGGATACGCAGTATTTT.

The V gene is TRBV11-2, the J gene TRBJ2-5; no firm D call. The DNA end is a closer match to TRBJ2-7, so the J assignment may be wrong. This CDR3 is 14 amino acids long. The germline gives CDR1 SGHAT, CDR2 FQNNGV. The CDR3 DNA follows: TGTGCCAGCAGCTTAGATCCGGCCGCCTACGAGCAGTACTTC. Amino acids: CASSLDPAAYEQYF.

On this clonotype: The junction departs from germline at one end; a sequencing error may be responsible. DNA for the CDR3: TGTGCCAGCAGTGAAGGGGGGCGTGTCCAAAAGACCCAGTACTTC. Residues: CASSEGGRVQKTQYF. The J gene is TRBJ2-5, the V gene TRBV6-1; TRBD1 is a possible D gene (6 bases). Germline V lookup: CDR1 MNHNS, CDR2 SASEGT. The length of the CDR3 is 15 residues.

The chain employs TRBV12-3 or TRBV12-4 and TRBJ2-1; TRBD2 might be the D (6 bases). The ends were cut back, 8 bases at V and 8 bases at J, with 10 bases in the middle. The CDR3 spans 11 residues. CDR3 amino acids: CASWTGDEQFF. The CDR3 DNA follows: TGTGCCAGCTGGACGGGGGATGAGCAGTTCTTC.

This clonotype was observed a handful of times. This chain uses TRBV6-4 with TRBJ2-1; D unclear. The ends were cut back, 6 bases at V and 8 bases at J, with 17 bases in the middle. The CDR3 length is 14 residues. Germline CDR1 and CDR2: MRHNA and SNTAGT. The DNA for the CDR3 is TGTGCCAGCAGCCAATTAGGCGATGGCGATGAGCAGTTCTTC. This sequence encodes CASSQLGDGDEQFF.

V is TRBV6-1 and J is TRBJ1-2, with 9 bases identical to TRBD1. The germline gives CDR1 MNHNS, CDR2 SASEGT. J gave up 9 bases and V 0 bases, and 11 bases lay outside the gene matches. The CDR3 length is 16 residues. CDR3: CASSEALDGTGRSYTF. As DNA, the CDR3 is TGTGCCAGCAGTGAAGCCCTGGATGGGACAGGGAGAAGCTACACCTTC.

This clonotype was found once. The chain joins TRBV6-1 to TRBJ1-4; D may be TRBD1 (5 bases). Germline CDR1 reads MNHNS; CDR2 reads SASEGT. This CDR3 comprises 19 residues. The V end was cut by 1 base, the J end by 8 bases, with 26 bases between. CDR3 in amino acids: CASSEGRLRYSWGKEKLFF. As DNA, the CDR3 is TGTGCCAGCAGTGAAGGAAGGCTTCGTTACAGTTGGGGGAAAGAAAAACTGTTTTTT.

The rearrangement uses TRBV6-1 and TRBJ2-1; D is perhaps TRBD1 or TRBD2 (6 bases each). The J call may be in error: the DNA end matches TRBJ2-7 better. The V gene's germline CDR1 is MNHNS and CDR2 SASEGT. This CDR3 is built from 16 residues. The CDR3: CASSNKGGLISYEQYF. The CDR3 nucleotides read TGTGCCAGCAGTAATAAGGGGGGCCTGATATCCTACGAGCAGTACTTC.

This clonotype was detected only a few times. The genes are TRBV12-3 or TRBV12-4 and TRBJ2-3, with D tentatively TRBD1 or TRBD2 (5 bases each). Trimming removed 3 bases from V and 0 bases from J, with 10 bases in between. The CDR3 consists of 15 residues. The CDR3 nucleotides read TGTGCCAGCAGTTTGGGGGAGACAAGCACAGATACGCAGTATTTT. Protein: CASSLGETSTDTQYF.